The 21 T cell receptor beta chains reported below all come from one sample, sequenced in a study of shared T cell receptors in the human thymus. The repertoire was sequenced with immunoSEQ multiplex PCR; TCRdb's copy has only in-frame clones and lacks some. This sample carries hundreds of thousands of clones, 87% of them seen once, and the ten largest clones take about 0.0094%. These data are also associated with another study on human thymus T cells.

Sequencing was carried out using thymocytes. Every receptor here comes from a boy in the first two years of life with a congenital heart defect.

The CDR3 DNA reads as TGTGCCAGCAGTTATCGATCCCCGTCGCATGCACAACAAAACGGAGTCGACGAGCAGTACTTC. Its translation: CASSYRSPSHAQQNGVDEQYF. The chain couples TRBV28 to TRBJ2-7; the D is unclear. Trimming removed 4 bases at V and 5 bases at J, with 36 bases between. Looked up from germline, CDR1 is MDHEN and CDR2 is SYDVKM. This CDR3 is built from 21 residues.

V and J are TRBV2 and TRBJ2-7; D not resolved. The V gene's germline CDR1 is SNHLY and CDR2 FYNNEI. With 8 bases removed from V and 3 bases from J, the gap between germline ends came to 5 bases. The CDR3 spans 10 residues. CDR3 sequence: CASASYEQYF. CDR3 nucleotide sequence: TGTGCCAGCGCTAGCTACGAGCAGTACTTC.

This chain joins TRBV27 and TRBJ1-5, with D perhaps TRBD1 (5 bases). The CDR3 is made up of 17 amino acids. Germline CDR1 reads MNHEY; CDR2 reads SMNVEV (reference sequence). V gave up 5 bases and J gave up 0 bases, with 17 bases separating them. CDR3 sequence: CASSLIGPDNSNQPQHF. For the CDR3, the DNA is TGTGCCAGCAGTCTAATCGGCCCGGACAATAGCAATCAGCCCCAGCATTTT.

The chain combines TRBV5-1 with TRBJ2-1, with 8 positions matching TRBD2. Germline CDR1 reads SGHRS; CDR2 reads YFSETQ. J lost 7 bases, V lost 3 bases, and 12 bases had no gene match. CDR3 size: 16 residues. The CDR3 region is CASSSSVSGAINEQFF. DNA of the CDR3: TGCGCCAGCAGCTCCAGTGTTAGCGGGGCTATAAATGAGCAGTTCTTC.

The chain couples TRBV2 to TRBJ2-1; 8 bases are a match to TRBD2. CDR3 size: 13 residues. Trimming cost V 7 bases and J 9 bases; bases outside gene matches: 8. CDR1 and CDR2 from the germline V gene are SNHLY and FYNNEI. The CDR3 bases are TGTGCCAGCAATCCGGGACTAGGTTGTGAGCAGTTCTTC. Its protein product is CASNPGLGCEQFF.

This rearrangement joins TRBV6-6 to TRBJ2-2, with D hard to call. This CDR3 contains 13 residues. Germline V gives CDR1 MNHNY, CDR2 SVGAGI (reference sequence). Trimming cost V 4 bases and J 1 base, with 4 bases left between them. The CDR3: CASSSMNTGELFF. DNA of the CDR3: TGTGCCAGCAGTTCTATGAACACCGGGGAGCTGTTTTTT.

CDR3: CASSVEQGGGNEQFF. The CDR3 bases are TGTGCCAGCAGCGTAGAACAGGGGGGAGGCAATGAGCAGTTCTTC. The chain combines TRBV9 with TRBJ2-1; 8 bases line up with TRBD1. V gave up 0 bases and J gave up 6 bases; unmatched junction bases: 5. Germline V gene data show CDR1 as SGDLS and CDR2 as YYNGEE. This CDR3 has 15 residues.

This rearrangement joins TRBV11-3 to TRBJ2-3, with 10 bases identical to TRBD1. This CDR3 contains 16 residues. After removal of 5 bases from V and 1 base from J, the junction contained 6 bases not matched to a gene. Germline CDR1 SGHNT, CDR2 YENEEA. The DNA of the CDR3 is TGTGCCAGCAGCCAGGGACAGGGGAGGGGCACAGATACGCAGTATTTT. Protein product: CASSQGQGRGTDTQYF.

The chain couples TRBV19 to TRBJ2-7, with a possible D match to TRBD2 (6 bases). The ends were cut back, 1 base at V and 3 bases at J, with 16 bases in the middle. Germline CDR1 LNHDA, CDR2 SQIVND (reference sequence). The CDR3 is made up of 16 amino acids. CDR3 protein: CASSIAGGILNYEQYF. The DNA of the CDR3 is TGTGCCAGTAGTATAGCGGGCGGGATCCTGAACTACGAGCAGTACTTC.

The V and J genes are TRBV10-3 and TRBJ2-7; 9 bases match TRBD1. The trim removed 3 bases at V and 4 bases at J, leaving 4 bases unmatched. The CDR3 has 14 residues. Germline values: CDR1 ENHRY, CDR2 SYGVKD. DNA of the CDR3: TGTGCCATCAGTGAAGGACAGGGGACTTACGAGCAGTACTTC. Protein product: CAISEGQGTYEQYF.

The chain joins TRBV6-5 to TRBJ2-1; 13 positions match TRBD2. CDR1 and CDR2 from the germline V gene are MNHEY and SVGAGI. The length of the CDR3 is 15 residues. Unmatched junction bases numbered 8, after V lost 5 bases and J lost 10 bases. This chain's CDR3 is CASSRTSGRAGEQFF. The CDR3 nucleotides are TGTGCCAGCAGTAGAACTAGCGGGAGGGCCGGGGAGCAGTTCTTC.

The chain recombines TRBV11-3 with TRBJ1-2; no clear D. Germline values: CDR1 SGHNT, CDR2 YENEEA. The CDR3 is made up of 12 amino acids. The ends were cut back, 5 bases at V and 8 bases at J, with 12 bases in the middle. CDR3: CASSQKGEGYTF. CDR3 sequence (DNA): TGTGCCAGCAGCCAGAAGGGAGAAGGCTACACCTTC.

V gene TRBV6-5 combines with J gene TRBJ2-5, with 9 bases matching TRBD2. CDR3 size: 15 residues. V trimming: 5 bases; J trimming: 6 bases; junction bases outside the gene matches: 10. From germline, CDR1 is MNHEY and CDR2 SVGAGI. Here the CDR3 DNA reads TGTGCCAGCAGTAAGGGGCCGGGACTAGCAAAGACCCAGTACTTC. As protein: CASSKGPGLAKTQYF.

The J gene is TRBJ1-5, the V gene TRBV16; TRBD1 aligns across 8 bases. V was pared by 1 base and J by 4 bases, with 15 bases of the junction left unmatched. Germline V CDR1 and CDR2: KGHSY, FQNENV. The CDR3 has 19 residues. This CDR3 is CASSQLNRPRGLLNQPQHF. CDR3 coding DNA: TGTGCCAGCAGCCAATTAAATAGGCCCAGGGGGCTCCTGAATCAGCCCCAGCATTTT.

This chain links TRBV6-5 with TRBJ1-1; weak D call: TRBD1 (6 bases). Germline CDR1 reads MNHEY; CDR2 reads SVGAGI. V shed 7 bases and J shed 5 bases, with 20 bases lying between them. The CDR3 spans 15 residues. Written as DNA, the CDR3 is TGTGCCAGCACCTACGGGCGGGGGGCGAGGACTGAAGCTTTCTTT. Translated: CASTYGRGARTEAFF.

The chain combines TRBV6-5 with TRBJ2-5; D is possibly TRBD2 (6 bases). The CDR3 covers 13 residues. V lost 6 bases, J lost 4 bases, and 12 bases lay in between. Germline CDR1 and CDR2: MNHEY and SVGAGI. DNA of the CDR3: TGTGCCAGCAGCCCCCGGGAGAGAGAGACCCAGTACTTC. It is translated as CASSPRERETQYF.

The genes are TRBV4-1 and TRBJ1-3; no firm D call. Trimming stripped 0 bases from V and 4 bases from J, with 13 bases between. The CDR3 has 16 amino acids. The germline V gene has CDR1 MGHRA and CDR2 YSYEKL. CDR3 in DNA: TGCGCCAGCAGCCAAGATGAGCTGGAGAAAGGAAACACCATATATTTT. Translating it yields CASSQDELEKGNTIYF.

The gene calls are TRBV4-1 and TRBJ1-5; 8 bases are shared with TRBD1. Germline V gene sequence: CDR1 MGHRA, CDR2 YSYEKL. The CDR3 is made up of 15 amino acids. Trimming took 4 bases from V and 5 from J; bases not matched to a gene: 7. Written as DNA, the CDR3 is TGCGCCAGCAGCCGCCGGACAGGGACGGATCAGCCCCAGCATTTT. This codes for CASSRRTGTDQPQHF.

CDR3: CASSWDFGTDTQYF. Written as DNA, the CDR3 is TGTGCCAGCAGTTGGGACTTTGGCACAGATACGCAGTATTTT. This chain connects TRBV27 to TRBJ2-3; D perhaps matches TRBD2 (6 bases). The germline V gene has CDR1 MNHEY and CDR2 SMNVEV (reference sequence). Trimming took off 4 bases at V and 1 base at J, with 9 bases between the two ends. The CDR3 length is 14 residues.

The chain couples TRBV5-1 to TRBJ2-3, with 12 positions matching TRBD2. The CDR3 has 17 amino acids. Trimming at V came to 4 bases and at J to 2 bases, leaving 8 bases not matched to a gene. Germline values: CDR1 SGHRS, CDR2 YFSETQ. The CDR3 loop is CASSPETSGGYTDTQYF. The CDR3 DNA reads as TGCGCCAGCAGCCCGGAGACTAGCGGGGGTTACACAGATACGCAGTATTTT.

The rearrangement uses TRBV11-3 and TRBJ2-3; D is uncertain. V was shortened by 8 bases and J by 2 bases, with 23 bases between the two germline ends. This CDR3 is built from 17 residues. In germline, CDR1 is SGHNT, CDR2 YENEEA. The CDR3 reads CASSLKLYCILTDTQYF. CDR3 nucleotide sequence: TGTGCCAGCTCTTTAAAATTGTACTGCATACTCACAGATACGCAGTATTTT.